This T cell receptor beta chain appears in the sequencing data of a study of blood T cells in healthy people across ages (dated by TCRdb to between 2015 and 2017). Context from the whole study: Template switching captured roughly one uniquely barcoded TCR beta cDNA molecule per two T cells in model experiments. Using the same blood draw, the study looked at two additional independent replicas of 1 million unique cDNA reads for two donors, one aged 18 to 29 and the other aged 80 or older. Donors of different ages were randomly distributed across sequencing lanes to avoid experimental bias. Age-related changes in TCR beta repertoire diversity were measured in the study by deep sequencing normalized with unique cDNA molecular identifiers. The donors were split into four age groups: young (average roughly 15 years), middle-aged (over 35), aged (more than 55) and long-lived (roughly 80).

Systemically healthy Caucasian individuals from Russia, some 40 in total and aged about 6 to 90 years, were included as donors. Each donor gave 8 to 10 milliliters of peripheral blood, collected into EDTA-treated Vacutainer tubes. Ficoll-Paque density-gradient centrifugation was used to isolate PBMCs, with at least 7 million obtained per sample. Trizol reagent was used to extract total RNA from PBMCs, with at least 6 micrograms per sample. For every donor, an aliquot of PBMCs went through flow cytometry to measure the percentages of naive CD45RAhigh/CD27high T cells. A remark on this clonotype: The antigen it recognizes is unknown. No qualities accompany the bases; no much larger clone lies one base away.

The germline V gene sets CDR1 to SGHTA and CDR2 to FQGNSA. The junction carries 13 bases between V and J, which are trimmed by 5 bases and 6 bases respectively. Including the terminal cysteine and phenylalanine, the CDR3 comprises 14 residues. Kept here is only the CDR3 DNA, which spans 42 bases and is read in frame from base 1. Paper-wide results and their limitations: Compared with the aged group, the long-lived group had more naive CD4+ T cells, fewer expanded clones and increased TCR diversity, suggesting age selection. Because the CMV infection status of the donors was unknown, age-related changes in expanded clonotypes may potentially have been confounded. Total diversity estimates from one million sequenced T cells were considered lower bounds and underestimates. As age increased, observed TCR beta diversity per million T cells dropped in a roughly linear way, and a significant reduction was already evident by age roughly 40. Because profiling used bulk unsorted PBMCs, naive and antigen-experienced compartments could not be compared conclusively. The percentage of naive T cells measured by flow cytometry correlated strongly with observed TCR beta diversity.

Libraries came from 5' RACE. The run used an Illumina HiSeq 2500. A second roughly 6 to 11 cycle PCR used a sample-barcoded 5' primer and a J-beta primer mix. A template-switch 5' adaptor carrying 12 random nucleotides introduced a unique molecular identifier onto each TCR beta cDNA molecule. At least 2.5 million CDR3-containing paired-end reads were obtained from each sample. First-strand cDNA synthesis was performed from all RNA using the Mint cDNA synthesis kit, with priming by a TRBC-specific oligonucleotide. All cDNA was treated with uracil-DNA glycosylase and then went through a first 18-cycle PCR with the universal primers M1SS and BC2_uni_R. The paper's data handling went like this. For normalization, 1 million high-quality reads were randomly selected from each sample, with every read carrying a distinct molecular identifier. Instead of being binned into consensus sequences, reads that shared molecular identifiers were thrown out. CDR3 identification, clonotype clustering and error correction used MiTCR with a Q25 quality threshold and the strictest error-elimination algorithm. A nonparametric unseen species model with Euler transformation was used to estimate a lower bound on total TCR beta diversity. In TCRdb, the public reads were trimmed at Q25 with fastp and aligned with MiXCR, with productive beta chains retained. Every distinct CDR3 protein forms one entry, paired with its most common genes and DNA. The V and J calls come from TCRdb's annotation, not from the publication. In this sample the table shows about 630,000 distinct CDR3 sequences, roughly 20% of which occur a single time. The ten biggest clones cover 3.5% to 4% of the sample.

Sequenced material: blood. The chain joins TRBV7-2 to TRBJ2-2, and TRBD1 may be the D gene, going by 5 matching bases. The clonotype comes from a man between 65 and 85 years old in good health. The CDR3 amino acid sequence is: CASSGQGAAGELFF. The nucleotide sequence reads as follows: TGTGCCAGCAGCGGTCAAGGGGCCGCCGGGGAGCTGTTTTTT.